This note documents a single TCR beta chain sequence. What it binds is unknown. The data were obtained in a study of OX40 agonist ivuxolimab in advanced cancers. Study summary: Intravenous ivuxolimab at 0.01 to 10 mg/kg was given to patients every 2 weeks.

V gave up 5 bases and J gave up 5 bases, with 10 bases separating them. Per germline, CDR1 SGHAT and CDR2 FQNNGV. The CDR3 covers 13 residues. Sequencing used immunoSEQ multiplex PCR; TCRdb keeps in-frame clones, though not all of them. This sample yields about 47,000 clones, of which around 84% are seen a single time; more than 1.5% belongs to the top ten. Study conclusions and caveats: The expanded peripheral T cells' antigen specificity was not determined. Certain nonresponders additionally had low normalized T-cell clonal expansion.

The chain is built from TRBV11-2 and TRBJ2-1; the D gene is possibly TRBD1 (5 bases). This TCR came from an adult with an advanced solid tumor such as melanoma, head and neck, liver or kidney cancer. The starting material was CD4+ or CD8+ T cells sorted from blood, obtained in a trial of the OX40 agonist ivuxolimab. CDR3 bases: TGTGCCAGCAGCAGGGGCCCGGACAATGAGCAGTTCTTC. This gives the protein CASSRGPDNEQFF. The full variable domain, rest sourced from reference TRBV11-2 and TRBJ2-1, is EAGVAQSPRYKIIEKRQSVAFWCNPISGHATLYWYQQILGQGPKLLIQFQNNGVVDDSQLPKDRFSAERLKGVDSTLKIQPAKLEDSAVYLCASSRGPDNEQFFGPGTRLTVL.